This T cell receptor beta chain was retrieved from a study of OX40 agonist ivuxolimab in advanced cancers. Across the study: Hepatocellular carcinoma, melanoma, renal cell or head and neck cancer occurred in dose-escalation patients.

Data came from immunoSEQ multiplex PCR; TCRdb stores just in-frame clones and leaves some out. The table records roughly 57,000 clones, roughly 87% of them present only once. Germline loops: CDR1 SGHNT, CDR2 YENEEA. V was clipped by 1 base and J by 3 bases, with 4 bases between them. The CDR3 covers 13 residues. Researchers took blood at baseline, on cycle 4 day 1, and on cycle 7 day 1. The sample was CD4+ or CD8+ T cells sorted from blood, taken in a trial of the OX40 agonist ivuxolimab. This chain joins TRBV11-3 and TRBJ2-4, with D unresolved. The TCR comes from an adult with an advanced solid tumor such as melanoma, head and neck, liver or kidney cancer. This chain's CDR3 is CASSLGGKNIQYF. The CDR3 DNA sequence: TGTGCCAGCAGCTTAGGTGGCAAAAACATTCAGTACTTC.